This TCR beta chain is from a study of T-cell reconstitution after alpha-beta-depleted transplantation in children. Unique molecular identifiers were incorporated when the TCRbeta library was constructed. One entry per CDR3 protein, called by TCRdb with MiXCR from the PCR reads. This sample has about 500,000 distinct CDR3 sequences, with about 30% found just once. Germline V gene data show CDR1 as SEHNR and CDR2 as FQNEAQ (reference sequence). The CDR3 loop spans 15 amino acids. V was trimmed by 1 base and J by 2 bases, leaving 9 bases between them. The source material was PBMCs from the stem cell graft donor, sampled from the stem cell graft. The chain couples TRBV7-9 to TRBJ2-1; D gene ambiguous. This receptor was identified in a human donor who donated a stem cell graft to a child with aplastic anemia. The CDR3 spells CASSLDSRAYNEQFF. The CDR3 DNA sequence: TGTGCCAGCAGCTTAGACTCACGCGCCTACAATGAGCAGTTCTTC.